A selection of T cell receptor beta chains follows, all from one sample in a study of T cells after yellow fever vaccination. Using its own MiXCR run on the 5' RACE reads, TCRdb lists one record per CDR3 protein. The sample contains roughly 62,000 distinct CDR3 sequences, around 6.5% of which appear only once. The sequencing here drew on CD8+ T cells sorted from PBMCs, taken on the day of the first yellow fever vaccination. The receptors were gathered from a man younger than 35 who received the YFV17D yellow fever vaccine. Both conserved end residues are part of each CDR3. Each record gives: clone size, J gene, D gene, CDR3 length, V gene, CDR3 protein, CDR3 DNA. The D gene is left open where the match is weak. Size tells how often a clone was seen (once, few, many) or the class of an expanded clone, and some rows leave it out.

size: few; J: TRBJ2-2; D: TRBD2; length: 16; V: TRBV7-8; CDR3: CASSPARGGRTGELFF; DNA: TGTGCCAGCAGCCCGGCCCGGGGGGGCCGAACCGGGGAGCTGTTTTTT
size: -; J: TRBJ2-3; D: -; length: 13; V: TRBV12-3/TRBV12-4; CDR3: CASSSVGSDTQYF; DNA: TGTGCCAGCAGCTCGGTAGGGTCAGATACGCAGTATTTT
size: few; J: TRBJ1-1; D: TRBD1; length: 14; V: TRBV12-3/TRBV12-4; CDR3: CASSLAAGGTEAFF; DNA: TGTGCCAGCAGTTTAGCCGCAGGGGGAACTGAAGCTTTCTTT
size: few; J: TRBJ1-2; D: -; length: 13; V: TRBV27; CDR3: CASSFDSSYGYTF; DNA: TGTGCCAGCAGTTTCGACAGTTCCTATGGCTACACCTTC
size: few; J: TRBJ1-5; D: TRBD1; length: 19; V: TRBV6-2/TRBV6-3; CDR3: CASSALRTGDSVGNQPQHF; DNA: TGTGCCAGCAGTGCCCTGAGGACAGGGGATTCCGTAGGCAATCAGCCCCAGCATTTT
size: many; J: TRBJ2-1; D: TRBD2; length: 13; V: TRBV7-9; CDR3: CASSATSQHEQFF; DNA: TGTGCCAGCAGCGCGACTAGCCAGCATGAGCAGTTCTTC
size: few; J: TRBJ1-2; D: -; length: 14; V: TRBV12-3/TRBV12-4; CDR3: CASSLAGEDYGYTF; DNA: TGTGCCAGCAGTTTAGCTGGGGAGGACTATGGCTACACCTTC
size: many; J: TRBJ1-1; D: -; length: 15; V: TRBV5-1; CDR3: CASSPLDRMNTEAFF; DNA: TGCGCCAGCAGCCCGCTCGACAGGATGAACACTGAAGCTTTCTTT
size: many; J: TRBJ1-3; D: -; length: 15; V: TRBV7-9; CDR3: CASSSGQLSGNTIYF; DNA: TGTGCCAGCAGCTCCGGACAGCTCTCTGGAAACACCATATATTTT
size: few; J: TRBJ1-2; D: -; length: 13; V: TRBV29-1; CDR3: CSAHSRGHYGYTF; DNA: TGCAGCGCTCACTCCCGGGGTCACTATGGCTACACCTTC
size: -; J: TRBJ1-5; D: TRBD1; length: 17; V: TRBV6-5; CDR3: CASSHTGGRWSNQPQHF; DNA: TGTGCCAGCAGTCACACAGGGGGCAGATGGAGCAATCAGCCCCAGCATTTT
size: -; J: TRBJ1-1; D: -; length: 14; V: TRBV5-5; CDR3: CASRLRLVNTEAFF; DNA: TGTGCCAGCAGGCTACGGTTGGTGAACACTGAAGCTTTCTTT
size: -; J: TRBJ2-2; D: -; length: 16; V: TRBV4-3; CDR3: CASSPERAGNTGELFF; DNA: TGCGCCAGCAGCCCGGAAAGGGCAGGTAACACCGGGGAGCTGTTTTTT
size: few; J: TRBJ2-5; D: -; length: 14; V: TRBV9; CDR3: CASSVVGIQETQYF; DNA: TGTGCCAGCAGCGTTGTGGGGATCCAAGAGACCCAGTACTTC
size: many; J: TRBJ2-7; D: -; length: 14; V: TRBV7-6; CDR3: CASSSGTDPYEQYF; DNA: TGTGCCAGCAGCTCAGGGACTGATCCCTACGAGCAGTACTTC
size: many; J: TRBJ2-2; D: -; length: 12; V: TRBV7-3; CDR3: CASSLTAGELFF; DNA: TGTGCCAGCAGCTTAACGGCCGGGGAGCTGTTTTTT
size: few; J: TRBJ1-5; D: -; length: 15; V: TRBV19; CDR3: CASTSFGGQGQPQHF; DNA: TGTGCCAGTACCTCGTTCGGGGGCCAGGGTCAGCCCCAGCATTTT
size: many; J: TRBJ2-3; D: TRBD2; length: 14; V: TRBV12-3/TRBV12-4; CDR3: CASSASGDTDTQYF; DNA: TGTGCCAGCAGTGCTAGCGGGGACACAGATACGCAGTATTTT
size: many; J: TRBJ2-2; D: -; length: 16; V: TRBV5-1; CDR3: CASSNVAELGTGELFF; DNA: TGCGCCAGCAGCAATGTAGCTGAGTTGGGCACCGGGGAGCTGTTTTTT
size: few; J: TRBJ1-1; D: -; length: 15; V: TRBV9; CDR3: CASSPLFGGNTEAFF; DNA: TGTGCCAGCAGCCCCCTCTTCGGGGGGAACACTGAAGCTTTCTTT
size: -; J: TRBJ1-2; D: -; length: 14; V: TRBV6-2/TRBV6-3; CDR3: CASSLTGAMYGYTF; DNA: TGTGCCAGCAGTTTAACGGGGGCCATGTATGGCTACACCTTC
size: many; J: TRBJ2-1; D: -; length: 13; V: TRBV7-9; CDR3: CASSPYQGLEQFF; DNA: TGTGCCAGCAGCCCTTACCAGGGGCTTGAGCAGTTCTTC
size: few; J: TRBJ1-2; D: -; length: 13; V: TRBV5-6; CDR3: CASSPGGSYGYTF; DNA: TGTGCCAGCAGCCCCGGCGGGAGCTATGGCTACACCTTC
size: many; J: TRBJ1-1; D: -; length: 16; V: TRBV6-5; CDR3: CASSYIGVRRNTEAFF; DNA: TGTGCCAGCAGTTACATAGGTGTCAGGAGGAACACTGAAGCTTTCTTT
size: many; J: TRBJ2-2; D: -; length: 12; V: TRBV27; CDR3: CASSRYTGELFF; DNA: TGTGCCAGCAGCCGCTACACCGGGGAGCTGTTTTTT
size: few; J: TRBJ1-5; D: -; length: 16; V: TRBV24-1; CDR3: CATSDSGAPGNQPQHF; DNA: TGTGCCACCAGTGATTCCGGGGCGCCGGGCAATCAGCCCCAGCATTTT
size: many; J: TRBJ2-1; D: -; length: 14; V: TRBV27; CDR3: CASNDRSSYNEQFF; DNA: TGTGCCAGCAACGACCGTAGCTCCTACAATGAGCAGTTCTTC
size: few; J: TRBJ1-6; D: TRBD1; length: 16; V: TRBV12-3/TRBV12-4; CDR3: CASSPGTGDLDSPLHF; DNA: TGTGCCAGCAGTCCCGGGACAGGGGATTTGGATTCACCCCTCCACTTT
size: -; J: TRBJ1-3; D: -; length: 13; V: TRBV7-6; CDR3: CASSSVGGNTIYF; DNA: TGTGCCAGCAGCTCCGTGGGGGGAAACACCATATATTTT
size: many; J: TRBJ2-1; D: -; length: 14; V: TRBV29-1; CDR3: CSVDRGGGYNEQFF; DNA: TGCAGCGTTGACAGGGGCGGTGGGTACAATGAGCAGTTCTTC
size: few; J: TRBJ1-4; D: -; length: 16; V: TRBV20-1; CDR3: CSARAAGGVTNEKLFF; DNA: TGCAGTGCTAGAGCAGCTGGGGGGGTAACTAATGAAAAACTGTTTTTT
size: many; J: TRBJ2-7; D: -; length: 15; V: TRBV7-9; CDR3: CASSSFRADSYEQYF; DNA: TGTGCCAGCAGCTCTTTTCGGGCAGACTCCTACGAGCAGTACTTC
size: many; J: TRBJ2-7; D: TRBD2; length: 14; V: TRBV6-5; CDR3: CASSSPGLGREQYF; DNA: TGTGCCAGCAGTTCCCCGGGACTAGGGAGGGAGCAGTACTTC
size: -; J: TRBJ2-7; D: -; length: 14; V: TRBV7-9; CDR3: CASSDGAGDNEQYF; DNA: TGTGCCAGCAGCGATGGGGCAGGAGACAACGAGCAGTACTTC
size: many; J: TRBJ2-7; D: TRBD2; length: 14; V: TRBV4-3; CDR3: CASSQGLGDYVPYF; DNA: TGCGCCAGCAGCCAAGGTCTGGGGGACTACGTCCCGTACTTC
size: -; J: TRBJ2-7; D: -; length: 13; V: TRBV14; CDR3: CASRLKTSYEQYF; DNA: TGTGCCAGCAGACTTAAAACATCCTACGAGCAGTACTTC
size: -; J: TRBJ2-7; D: TRBD1; length: 14; V: TRBV12-3/TRBV12-4; CDR3: CASSSGTGSYEQYF; DNA: TGTGCCAGCAGTTCCGGGACAGGGAGCTACGAGCAGTACTTC
size: few; J: TRBJ2-1; D: -; length: 12; V: TRBV29-1; CDR3: CSVADSYNEQFF; DNA: TGCAGCGTTGCAGACTCCTACAATGAGCAGTTCTTC
size: -; J: TRBJ2-6; D: -; length: 14; V: TRBV6-1; CDR3: CASTLPVGANVLTF; DNA: TGTGCCAGCACCTTACCCGTTGGGGCCAACGTCCTGACTTTC
size: few; J: TRBJ1-2; D: TRBD1; length: 15; V: TRBV27; CDR3: CASSPWTGIRYGYTF; DNA: TGTGCCAGCTCTCCCTGGACAGGGATCCGCTATGGCTACACCTTC
size: many; J: TRBJ1-1; D: -; length: 14; V: TRBV7-9; CDR3: CASSFEDRNTEAFF; DNA: TGTGCCAGCAGCTTCGAAGACAGGAACACTGAAGCTTTCTTT
size: many; J: TRBJ1-1; D: -; length: 15; V: TRBV29-1; CDR3: CSVEDLGGERTEAFF; DNA: TGCAGCGTTGAAGATCTTGGAGGAGAGAGAACTGAAGCTTTCTTT
size: -; J: TRBJ1-6; D: -; length: 15; V: TRBV4-1; CDR3: CASSQGPGANSPLHF; DNA: TGCGCCAGCAGCCAAGGTCCAGGGGCTAATTCACCCCTCCACTTT
size: -; J: TRBJ2-7; D: -; length: 14; V: TRBV5-1; CDR3: CASRGRTLQYEQYF; DNA: TGCGCCAGCAGGGGACGGACGCTCCAATACGAGCAGTACTTC
size: many; J: TRBJ2-2; D: -; length: 15; V: TRBV18; CDR3: CASSPAGPDTGELFF; DNA: TGTGCCAGCTCACCGGCAGGGCCCGACACCGGGGAGCTGTTTTTT
size: many; J: TRBJ2-2; D: -; length: 11; V: TRBV24-1; CDR3: CATSAKGELFF; DNA: TGTGCCACCAGCGCAAAAGGGGAGCTGTTTTTT
size: many; J: TRBJ1-2; D: TRBD1; length: 16; V: TRBV6-2/TRBV6-3; CDR3: CASSYSSGGVGYGYTF; DNA: TGTGCCAGCAGTTACTCGTCAGGGGGCGTTGGATATGGCTACACCTTC
size: few; J: TRBJ1-1; D: -; length: 14; V: TRBV4-1; CDR3: CASSQRPLTDEAFF; DNA: TGCGCCAGCAGCCAAAGACCTCTGACAGATGAAGCTTTCTTT
size: -; J: TRBJ1-1; D: -; length: 14; V: TRBV6-1; CDR3: CASSEAPSGTEAFF; DNA: TGTGCCAGCAGTGAGGCTCCCTCGGGCACTGAAGCTTTCTTT
size: few; J: TRBJ1-6; D: -; length: 14; V: TRBV10-3; CDR3: CAISGPGVNSPLHF; DNA: TGTGCCATCAGTGGGCCAGGGGTCAATTCACCCCTCCACTTT
size: many; J: TRBJ1-3; D: TRBD1; length: 17; V: TRBV7-9; CDR3: CASSLVGTGPEGNTIYF; DNA: TGTGCCAGCAGCTTAGTTGGGACAGGGCCGGAGGGAAACACCATATATTTT
size: many; J: TRBJ2-5; D: -; length: 13; V: TRBV29-1; CDR3: CTTLGPLQETQYF; DNA: TGCACCACCCTGGGCCCGCTCCAAGAGACCCAGTACTTC